A selection of T cell receptor beta chains follows, all from one sample in a study of response to subunit inactivated influenza vaccine. Each CDR3 protein gets one entry after TCRdb re-called the RT-PCR reads with MiXCR. Of around 530,000 distinct CDR3 sequences listed, about 11% are singletons. The sequencing here drew on PBMCs from blood, taken on the day of vaccination. These receptors came from a man between 50 and 59 years old who received an inactivated influenza vaccine. CDR3s include the opening cysteine and the closing phenylalanine or tryptophan. A D gene is named only where the DNA matches it firmly. Clone sizes are given selectively: once, few, many, or a class where the clone is expanded.

d_gene	v_gene	j_gene	abundance	CDR3aa	CDR3nt
TRBD1	TRBV3-1	TRBJ1-4	.	CASSQDNRGPGEKLFF	TGTGCCAGCAGCCAAGATAACAGGGGTCCGGGCGAAAAACTGTTTTTT
TRBD2	TRBV5-1	TRBJ2-3	few	CASSESGGPLPDTQYF	TGCGCCAGCAGCGAGAGCGGGGGGCCCCTGCCAGATACGCAGTATTTT
TRBD1	TRBV13	TRBJ2-7	.	CASSRGRDSYEQYF	TGTGCCAGCAGCAGGGGCCGGGACAGCTACGAGCAGTACTTC
.	TRBV4-2	TRBJ2-7	few	CASSHPGNYEQYF	TGTGCCAGCAGCCACCCGGGGAACTACGAGCAGTACTTC
.	TRBV5-6	TRBJ2-3	few	CASSRRNTQYF	TGTGCCAGCAGCCGAAGAAATACGCAGTATTTT
.	TRBV12-3/TRBV12-4	TRBJ2-7	many	CASSFIQRFYGQYF	TGTGCCAGCAGTTTTATCCAGAGATTCTACGGACAGTACTTC
.	TRBV6-5	TRBJ2-7	few	CASSLVVHSYEQYF	TGTGCCAGCAGTTTGGTCGTCCACTCCTACGAGCAGTACTTC
TRBD2	TRBV5-1	TRBJ2-7	few	CASSLAMSGRDEQYF	TGCGCCAGCAGCTTGGCCATGTCGGGGAGGGACGAGCAGTACTTC
.	TRBV5-6	TRBJ2-3	.	CASSPYDVYLGTDTQYF	TGTGCCAGCAGCCCCTATGACGTATACCTAGGCACAGATACGCAGTATTTT
.	TRBV10-3	TRBJ1-5	many	CAISGGGGQPQHF	TGTGCCATCAGTGGGGGTGGCGGTCAGCCCCAGCATTTT
TRBD1	TRBV3-1	TRBJ1-1	few	CASSQRVRDRGLSTEAFF	TGTGCCAGCAGCCAAAGGGTTCGGGACAGGGGACTGAGCACTGAAGCTTTCTTT
TRBD1	TRBV20-1	TRBJ1-5	few	CSADRTGTGGQPQHF	TGCAGTGCTGACCGGACAGGTACAGGAGGGCAGCCCCAGCATTTT
.	TRBV20-1	TRBJ2-5	many	CSARDPNPQYF	TGCAGTGCTAGAGATCCGAATCCCCAGTACTTC
.	TRBV7-8	TRBJ1-1	.	CASSLVVGNTEAFF	TGTGCCAGCAGCTTAGTTGTGGGAAACACTGAAGCTTTCTTT
TRBD2	TRBV7-2	TRBJ2-7	.	CASSSVGGAYEQYF	TGTGCCAGCAGCTCGGTCGGGGGGGCCTACGAGCAGTACTTC
.	TRBV20-1	TRBJ2-1	.	CSAKAGTSNNEQFF	TGCAGTGCCAAAGCCGGGACGAGCAACAATGAGCAGTTCTTC
.	TRBV6-2/TRBV6-3	TRBJ2-7	many	CASRISGAITYEQYF	TGTGCCAGCAGAATTTCAGGAGCTATTACCTACGAGCAGTACTTC
TRBD2	TRBV7-4	TRBJ2-3	.	CASSHLGAGATIGTDTQYF	TGTGCCAGCAGCCACTTGGGAGCGGGGGCGACCATCGGCACAGATACGCAGTATTTT
.	TRBV4-3	TRBJ1-1	many	CASSQRTGNTEAFF	TGCGCCAGCAGCCAACGGACCGGGAACACTGAAGCTTTCTTT
.	TRBV4-3	TRBJ2-1	few	CASSQALVYNEQFF	TGCGCCAGCAGCCAAGCACTAGTCTACAATGAGCAGTTCTTC
.	TRBV4-2	TRBJ2-1	many	CASSQDPVVPGFTYNEQFF	TGTGCCAGCAGCCAAGATCCAGTGGTGCCGGGATTCACCTACAATGAGCAGTTCTTC
.	TRBV15	TRBJ2-3	many	CATSRSTDTQYF	TGTGCCACCAGCAGAAGCACAGATACGCAGTATTTT
TRBD1	TRBV28	TRBJ1-2	.	CASSLPTGGNYGYTF	TGTGCCAGCAGTTTACCGACAGGGGGTAACTATGGCTACACCTTC
.	TRBV2	TRBJ1-5	many	CASRPGRNSNQPQHF	TGTGCCAGCAGACCCGGACGGAATTCCAATCAGCCCCAGCATTTT
TRBD2	TRBV20-1	TRBJ2-2	many	CSARNRLAGNTGELFF	TGCAGTGCTAGAAACCGACTAGCGGGTAACACCGGGGAGCTGTTTTTT
TRBD1	TRBV12-3/TRBV12-4	TRBJ1-1	few	CASIDRGLNTEAFF	TGTGCCAGCATAGACAGGGGTTTGAACACTGAAGCTTTCTTT
TRBD2	TRBV28	TRBJ2-3	many	CASSSIAGNTQYF	TGTGCCAGCAGTAGTATAGCGGGAAATACGCAGTATTTT
TRBD2	TRBV20-1	TRBJ2-5	many	CSARILAVREETQYF	TGCAGTGCTAGAATACTAGCGGTAAGGGAAGAGACCCAGTACTTC
.	TRBV4-3	TRBJ2-5	few	CASSQDRLQETQYF	TGCGCCAGCAGCCAAGATCGGTTACAAGAGACCCAGTACTTC
TRBD1	TRBV4-2	TRBJ1-1	few	CASSRGDRPLNTEAFF	TGTGCCAGCAGCCGAGGGGACAGGCCGTTGAACACTGAAGCTTTCTTT